This T cell receptor (beta chain) was profiled in a study of T-cell reconstitution after alpha-beta-depleted transplantation in children. Whole-study findings and limits: Most T-cell counts and diversity one year after the transplant came from T cells that were newly produced. Day-60 TCRbeta diversity that was high in some patients was derived from surviving recipient T cells and thymic progenitors. As was reported, about two months after transplant, alpha-beta T cells came from several hundred expanded graft clones.

J gave up 1 base and V 4 bases, and 13 bases lay outside the gene matches. Per the germline V gene, CDR1 is KGHDR and CDR2 is SFDVKD. This CDR3 contains 18 residues. Regarding this clonotype: The antigen remains undetermined.

TCRbeta library preparation incorporated unique molecular identifiers. TCRdb fed the PCR reads into MiXCR, producing one record per CDR3 protein. The sample holds approximately 430,000 distinct CDR3 sequences; around 15% are singletons and the top ten take around 28%. This specimen consisted of PBMCs, mostly from graft donor cells, obtained 360 days after TCRalphabeta/CD19-depleted stem cell transplant. The gene calls are TRBV24-1 and TRBJ2-5; the match to TRBD2 covers 8 bases. The sequence derives from a boy in the first two years of life who had a stem cell transplant for Wiskott-Aldrich syndrome, so the T cells may come from the graft donor. The CDR3 sequence is CATSEPFRGLGVQETQYF. The CDR3 DNA reads TGTGCCACCAGTGAACCCTTCCGGGGACTAGGCGTCCAAGAGACCCAGTACTTC.